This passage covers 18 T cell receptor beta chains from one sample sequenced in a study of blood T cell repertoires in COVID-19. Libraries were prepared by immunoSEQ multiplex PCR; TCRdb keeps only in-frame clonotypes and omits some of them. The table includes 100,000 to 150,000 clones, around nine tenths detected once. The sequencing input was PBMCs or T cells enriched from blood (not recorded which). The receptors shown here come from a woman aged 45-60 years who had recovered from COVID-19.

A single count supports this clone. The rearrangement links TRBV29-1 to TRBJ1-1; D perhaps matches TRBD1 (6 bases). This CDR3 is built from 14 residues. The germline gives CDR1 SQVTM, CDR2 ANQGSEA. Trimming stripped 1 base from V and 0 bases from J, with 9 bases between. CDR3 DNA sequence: TGCAGCGTTGAAGCCGCAGGGGTGAACACTGAAGCTTTCTTT. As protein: CSVEAAGVNTEAFF.

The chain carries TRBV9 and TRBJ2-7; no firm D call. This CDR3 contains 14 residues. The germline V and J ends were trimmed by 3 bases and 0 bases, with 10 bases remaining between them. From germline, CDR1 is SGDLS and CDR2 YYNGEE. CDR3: CASSELWSSYEQYF. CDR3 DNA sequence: TGTGCCAGCAGCGAATTGTGGAGCTCCTACGAGCAGTACTTC. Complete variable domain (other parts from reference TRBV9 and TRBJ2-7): DSGVTQTPKHLITATGQRVTLRCSPRSGDLSVYWYQQSLDQGLQFLIQYYNGEERAKGNILERFSAQQFPDLHSELNLSSLELGDSALYFCASSELWSSYEQYFGPGTRLTVT.

This CDR3 reads CASTPARAPDYEQYF. The CDR3 nucleotides read TGTGCCAGCACCCCCGCCAGGGCCCCGGACTACGAGCAGTACTTC. The chain has TRBV2 and TRBJ2-7; D is possibly TRBD1 (5 bases). V lost 7 bases, J lost 3 bases, and 19 bases lay in between. The CDR3 length is 15 residues. The germline gives CDR1 SNHLY, CDR2 FYNNEI. Combining the CDR3 with reference TRBV2 and TRBJ2-7 gives the whole variable domain EPEVTQTPSHQVTQMGQEVILRCVPISNHLYFYWYRQILGQKVEFLVSFYNNEISEKSEIFDDQFSVERPDGSNFTLKIRSTKLEDSAMYFCASTPARAPDYEQYFGPGTRLTVT.

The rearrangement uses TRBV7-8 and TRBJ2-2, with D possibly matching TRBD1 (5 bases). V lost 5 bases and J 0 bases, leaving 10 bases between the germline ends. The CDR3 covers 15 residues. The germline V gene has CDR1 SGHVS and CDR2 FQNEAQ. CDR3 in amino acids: CASSPQGANTGELFF. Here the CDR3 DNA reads TGTGCCAGCAGCCCCCAGGGTGCGAACACCGGGGAGCTGTTTTTT.

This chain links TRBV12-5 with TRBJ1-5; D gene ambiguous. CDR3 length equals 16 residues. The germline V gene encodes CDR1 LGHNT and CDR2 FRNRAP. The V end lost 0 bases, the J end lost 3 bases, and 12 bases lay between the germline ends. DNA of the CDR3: TGTGCTAGTGGTTTGGTACTTGGTACGAACAATCAGCCCCAGCATTTT. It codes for CASGLVLGTNNQPQHF.

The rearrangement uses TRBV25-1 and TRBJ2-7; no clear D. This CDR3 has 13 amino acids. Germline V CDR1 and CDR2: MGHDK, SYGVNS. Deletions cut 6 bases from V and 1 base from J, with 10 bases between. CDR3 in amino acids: CASRDRVSYEQYF. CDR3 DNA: TGTGCCAGCAGAGACCGGGTTTCCTACGAGCAGTACTTC.

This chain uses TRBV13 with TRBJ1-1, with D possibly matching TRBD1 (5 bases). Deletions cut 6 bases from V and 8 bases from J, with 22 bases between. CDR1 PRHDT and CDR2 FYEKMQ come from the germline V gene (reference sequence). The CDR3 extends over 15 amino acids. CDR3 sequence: CASSKSGGNTFEAFF. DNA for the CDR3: TGTGCCAGCAGTAAGTCGGGGGGAAATACTTTCGAAGCTTTCTTT.

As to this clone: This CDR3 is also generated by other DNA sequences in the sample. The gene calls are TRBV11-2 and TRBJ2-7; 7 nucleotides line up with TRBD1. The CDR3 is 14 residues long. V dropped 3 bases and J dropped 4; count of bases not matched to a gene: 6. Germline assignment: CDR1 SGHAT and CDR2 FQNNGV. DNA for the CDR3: TGTGCCAGCAGCTTGGGCTCAGGGGGATACGAGCAGTACTTC. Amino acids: CASSLGSGGYEQYF.

CDR3: CASRSTGVETQYF. The CDR3 nucleotides are TGTGCCAGCAGATCGACAGGGGTTGAGACCCAGTACTTC. The V gene is TRBV6-5, the J gene TRBJ2-5; 8 bases map to TRBD1. Germline V lookup: CDR1 MNHEY, CDR2 SVGAGI. The CDR3 has 13 residues. The junction had 5 bases not matched to a gene; V was cut back by 6 bases and J by 5 bases.

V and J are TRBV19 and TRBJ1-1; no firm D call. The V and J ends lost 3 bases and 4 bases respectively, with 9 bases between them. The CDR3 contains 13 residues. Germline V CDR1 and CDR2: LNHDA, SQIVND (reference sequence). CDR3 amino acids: CASSMWESTEAFF. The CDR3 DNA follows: TGTGCCAGTAGTATGTGGGAGAGCACTGAAGCTTTCTTT.

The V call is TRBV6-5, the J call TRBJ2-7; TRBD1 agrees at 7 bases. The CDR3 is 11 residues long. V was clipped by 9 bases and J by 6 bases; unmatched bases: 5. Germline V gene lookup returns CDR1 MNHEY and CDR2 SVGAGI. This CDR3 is CASNRGFEQYF. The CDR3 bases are TGTGCCAGTAACAGGGGATTCGAGCAGTACTTC.

The CDR3 region is CASRALQTGTYEQYF. DNA of the CDR3: TGTGCCAGCCGCGCCCTGCAAACAGGGACCTACGAGCAGTACTTC. V usage is TRBV5-5 and J usage is TRBJ2-7, with D possibly TRBD1 on 6 matching bases. The germline CDR1 and CDR2 sequences are SGHKS and YYEKEE (reference sequence). V lost 7 bases, J lost 2 bases, and 19 bases lay in between. The length of the CDR3 is 15 residues.

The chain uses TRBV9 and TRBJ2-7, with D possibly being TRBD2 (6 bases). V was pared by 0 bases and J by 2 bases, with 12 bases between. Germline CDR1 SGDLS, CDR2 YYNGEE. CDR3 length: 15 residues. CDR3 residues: CASSVGGLTTYEQYF. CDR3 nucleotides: TGTGCCAGCAGCGTAGGGGGACTGACGACCTACGAGCAGTACTTC. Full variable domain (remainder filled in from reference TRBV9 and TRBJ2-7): DSGVTQTPKHLITATGQRVTLRCSPRSGDLSVYWYQQSLDQGLQFLIQYYNGEERAKGNILERFSAQQFPDLHSELNLSSLELGDSALYFCASSVGGLTTYEQYFGPGTRLTVT.

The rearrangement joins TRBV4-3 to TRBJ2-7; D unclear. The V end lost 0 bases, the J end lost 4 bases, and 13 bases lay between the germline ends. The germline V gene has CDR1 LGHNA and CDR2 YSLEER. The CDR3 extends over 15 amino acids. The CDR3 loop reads CASSQEGTRLYEQYF. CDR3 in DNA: TGCGCCAGCAGCCAAGAAGGTACCAGACTTTACGAGCAGTACTTC.

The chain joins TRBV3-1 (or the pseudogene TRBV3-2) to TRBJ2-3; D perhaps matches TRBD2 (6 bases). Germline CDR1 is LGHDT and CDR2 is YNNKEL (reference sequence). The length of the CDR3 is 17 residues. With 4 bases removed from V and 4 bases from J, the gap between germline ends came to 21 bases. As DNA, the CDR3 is TGTGCCAGCAGCCGACGGCACGGGGGTCGGAGCGCAGATACGCAGTATTTT. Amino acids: CASSRRHGGRSADTQYF.

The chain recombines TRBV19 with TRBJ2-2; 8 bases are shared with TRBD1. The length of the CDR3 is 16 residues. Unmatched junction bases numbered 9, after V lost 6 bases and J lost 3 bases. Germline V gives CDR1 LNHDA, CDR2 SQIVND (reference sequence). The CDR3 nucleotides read TGTGCCAGTAGCCAAAATACAGGGGGAGACACCGGGGAGCTGTTTTTT. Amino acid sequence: CASSQNTGGDTGELFF.

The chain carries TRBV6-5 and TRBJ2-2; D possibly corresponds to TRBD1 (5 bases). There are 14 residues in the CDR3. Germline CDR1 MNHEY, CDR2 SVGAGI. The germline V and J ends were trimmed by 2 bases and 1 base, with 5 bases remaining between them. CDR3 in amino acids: CASSYDRNTGELFF. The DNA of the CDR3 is TGTGCCAGCAGTTACGACAGGAACACCGGGGAGCTGTTTTTT.

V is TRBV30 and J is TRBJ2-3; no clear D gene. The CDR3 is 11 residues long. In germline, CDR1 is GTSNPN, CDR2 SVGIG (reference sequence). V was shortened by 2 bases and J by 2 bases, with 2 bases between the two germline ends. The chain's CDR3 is CAWSLTDTQYF. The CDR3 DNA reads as TGTGCCTGGAGTCTCACAGATACGCAGTATTTT.